The sample holds one count of the clone carrying this TCR beta chain. Sequencing was performed with immunoSEQ multiplex PCR; in TCRdb, only in-frame clones are kept and a portion is missing. The table shows under 85,000 clones, with more than 70% occurring only once. This specimen comes from a study of control samples from healthy donors and cancer patients. The V end lost 5 bases, the J end lost 2 bases, and 16 bases lay between the germline ends. Germline CDR1 MRHNA, CDR2 SNTAGT. The CDR3 loop spans 16 amino acids. The receptor was isolated from a man in his sixties with colorectal cancer. The J gene is TRBJ2-1, the V gene TRBV6-4; weak D call: TRBD2 (6 bases). Sequencing was done on a sample of PBMCs. The CDR3: CASSRTAGSTYNEQFF. The CDR3 region has the DNA TGTGCCAGCAGTCGGACGGCCGGGAGTACCTACAATGAGCAGTTCTTC.